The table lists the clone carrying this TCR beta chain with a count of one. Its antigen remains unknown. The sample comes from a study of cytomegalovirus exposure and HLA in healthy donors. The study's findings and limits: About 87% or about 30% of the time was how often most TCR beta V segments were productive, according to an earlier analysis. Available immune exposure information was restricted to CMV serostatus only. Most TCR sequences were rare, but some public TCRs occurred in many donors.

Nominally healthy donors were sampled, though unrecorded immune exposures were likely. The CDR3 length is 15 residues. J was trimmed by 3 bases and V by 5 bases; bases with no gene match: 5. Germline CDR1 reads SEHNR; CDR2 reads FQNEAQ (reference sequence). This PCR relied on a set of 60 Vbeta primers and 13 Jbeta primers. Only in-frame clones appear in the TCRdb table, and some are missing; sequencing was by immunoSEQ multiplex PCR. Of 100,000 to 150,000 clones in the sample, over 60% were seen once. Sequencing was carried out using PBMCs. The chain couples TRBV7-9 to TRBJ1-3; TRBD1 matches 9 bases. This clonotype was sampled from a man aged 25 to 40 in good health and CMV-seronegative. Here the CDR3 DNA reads TGTGCCAGCAGCCGACAGGGGGGTTTTGGAAACACCATATATTTT. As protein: CASSRQGGFGNTIYF.